This is a list of T cell receptor beta chains from one sample in a study of blood T cell repertoires in COVID-19. Libraries were prepared by immunoSEQ multiplex PCR; TCRdb keeps only in-frame clonotypes and omits some of them. Here the sample spans 75,000 to 100,000 clones, roughly 90% being singletons. The sample consisted of peripheral blood. These receptors were taken from an elderly woman with acute or convalescent COVID-19. The CDR3 runs from the conserved cysteine through the conserved F or W. Fields, in order: V gene, J gene, D gene, clone size, CDR3 DNA, CDR3 protein. A D gene is named only where the DNA matches it firmly. Rows give clone size only sometimes, using once, few, many, or a class for an expanded clone.

v_gene: TRBV27
j_gene: TRBJ2-1
d_gene: .
abundance: .
CDR3nt: TGTGCCAGCAGTTTTTACAGGGAGAGGTACAATGAGCAGTTCTTC
CDR3aa: CASSFYRERYNEQFF

v_gene: TRBV19
j_gene: TRBJ2-1
d_gene: TRBD2
abundance: .
CDR3nt: TGTGCCAGTCAAACTAGCGGGGGGTACAATGAGCAGTTCTTC
CDR3aa: CASQTSGGYNEQFF

v_gene: TRBV14
j_gene: TRBJ2-1
d_gene: .
abundance: .
CDR3nt: TGTGCCAGCAGCCAAGTAATATCAGGGGCGTCCTACAATGAGCAGTTCTTC
CDR3aa: CASSQVISGASYNEQFF

v_gene: TRBV5-1
j_gene: TRBJ2-7
d_gene: TRBD2
abundance: .
CDR3nt: TGCGCCAGCAGCCCGGGACTAGCGGGGAGTGAAGAGCAGTACTTC
CDR3aa: CASSPGLAGSEEQYF

v_gene: TRBV18
j_gene: TRBJ2-1
d_gene: .
abundance: .
CDR3nt: TGTGCCAGCTCACCACCGTCCCTAGCTGTTCCAAATGAGCAGTTCTTC
CDR3aa: CASSPPSLAVPNEQFF

v_gene: TRBV5-1
j_gene: TRBJ1-3
d_gene: TRBD1
abundance: .
CDR3nt: TGCGCCAGCAGCAAAAACCAGGGGGTAGCTGGAAACACCATATATTTT
CDR3aa: CASSKNQGVAGNTIYF

v_gene: TRBV18
j_gene: TRBJ2-7
d_gene: TRBD2
abundance: .
CDR3nt: TGTGCCAGCTCATCCGGGACTATTTCCTACGAGCAGTACTTC
CDR3aa: CASSSGTISYEQYF

v_gene: TRBV2
j_gene: TRBJ1-5
d_gene: .
abundance: .
CDR3nt: TGTGCCAGCACCTTCAGGGTAGTTAGCAATCAGCCCCAGCATTTT
CDR3aa: CASTFRVVSNQPQHF

v_gene: TRBV5-8
j_gene: TRBJ1-5
d_gene: .
abundance: .
CDR3nt: TGTGCCAGCAGCCCTTTTAATCAGCCCCAGCATTTT
CDR3aa: CASSPFNQPQHF

v_gene: TRBV5-1
j_gene: TRBJ2-1
d_gene: TRBD2
abundance: few
CDR3nt: TGCGCCAGCAGCTTGTTAGGCGGGGGCTCCTACAATGAGCAGTTCTTC
CDR3aa: CASSLLGGGSYNEQFF

v_gene: TRBV6-1
j_gene: TRBJ1-2
d_gene: .
abundance: .
CDR3nt: TGTGCCAGCAAACCTACCGGGTCCGCTAACTATGGCTACACCTTC
CDR3aa: CASKPTGSANYGYTF

v_gene: TRBV5-1
j_gene: TRBJ2-5
d_gene: .
abundance: once
CDR3nt: TGCGCCAGCAGCTTGGAGCATGCAGAGACCCAGTACTTC
CDR3aa: CASSLEHAETQYF

v_gene: TRBV6-6
j_gene: TRBJ2-7
d_gene: TRBD1
abundance: once
CDR3nt: TGTGCCAGCAGCCCCCCAGGGGGCCTCTCCTACGAGCAGTACTTC
CDR3aa: CASSPPGGLSYEQYF

v_gene: TRBV11-3
j_gene: TRBJ2-3
d_gene: .
abundance: .
CDR3nt: TGTGCCAGCAGCAAACCCAGGGGCAGGGCGGGCACAGATACGCAGTATTTT
CDR3aa: CASSKPRGRAGTDTQYF

v_gene: TRBV15
j_gene: TRBJ1-5
d_gene: .
abundance: .
CDR3nt: TGTGCCACCAGTAGAGTCTACCGGGTGGCCCAGCATTTT
CDR3aa: CATSRVYRVAQHF

v_gene: TRBV2
j_gene: TRBJ2-7
d_gene: .
abundance: .
CDR3nt: TGTGCCAGCAGGGGGGGAAACGACAGAACCTACTACGAGCAGTACTTC
CDR3aa: CASRGGNDRTYYEQYF

v_gene: TRBV24-1
j_gene: TRBJ2-7
d_gene: .
abundance: .
CDR3nt: TGTGCCACCAGTGGCGGGCCCAGGTATTACGAGCAGTACTTC
CDR3aa: CATSGGPRYYEQYF

v_gene: TRBV19
j_gene: TRBJ1-5
d_gene: TRBD1
abundance: .
CDR3nt: TGTGCCAGTAGCGCTACAGGGGCCAATCAGCCCCAGCATTTT
CDR3aa: CASSATGANQPQHF

v_gene: TRBV19
j_gene: TRBJ2-6
d_gene: .
abundance: .
CDR3nt: TGTGCCAGTACCCCCCTCAGACAGGCCAGCTCTGGGGCCAACGTCCTGACTTTC
CDR3aa: CASTPLRQASSGANVLTF

v_gene: TRBV12-5
j_gene: TRBJ2-5
d_gene: .
abundance: .
CDR3nt: TGTGCTAGTGGGCGGGCCCTGGGAGAGACCCAGTACTTC
CDR3aa: CASGRALGETQYF

v_gene: TRBV6-5
j_gene: TRBJ1-1
d_gene: .
abundance: .
CDR3nt: TGTGCCAGCAGCCGGGGTCCAGTAATGAACACTGAAGCTTTCTTT
CDR3aa: CASSRGPVMNTEAFF

v_gene: TRBV19
j_gene: TRBJ1-2
d_gene: TRBD1
abundance: .
CDR3nt: TGTGCCAGTAGTGTTCCAGGGGGTCCTTTCTATGGCTACACCTTC
CDR3aa: CASSVPGGPFYGYTF

v_gene: TRBV25-1
j_gene: TRBJ1-3
d_gene: .
abundance: .
CDR3nt: TGTGCCAGCAGTGTCCCATCCGGTCAAAACTCTGGAAACACCATATATTTT
CDR3aa: CASSVPSGQNSGNTIYF

v_gene: TRBV7-3
j_gene: TRBJ2-2
d_gene: TRBD2
abundance: .
CDR3nt: TGTGCCAGCAGCCAAACCTCCGGGACTAGCCAATTTGGGGAGCTGTTTTTT
CDR3aa: CASSQTSGTSQFGELFF

v_gene: TRBV11-3
j_gene: TRBJ2-2
d_gene: TRBD2
abundance: once
CDR3nt: TGTGCCAGCAGCTCGGGCAGGAGCGGGGATACAACCGGGGAGCTGTTTTTT
CDR3aa: CASSSGRSGDTTGELFF

v_gene: TRBV19
j_gene: TRBJ1-2
d_gene: .
abundance: .
CDR3nt: TGTGCCAGTAGGGCGGCATTCTATGGCTACACCTTC
CDR3aa: CASRAAFYGYTF

v_gene: TRBV18
j_gene: TRBJ1-4
d_gene: .
abundance: .
CDR3nt: TGTGCCAGCTCAAGACAGGCACTTGCAACTAATGAAAAACTGTTTTTT
CDR3aa: CASSRQALATNEKLFF

v_gene: TRBV12-3/TRBV12-4
j_gene: TRBJ2-2
d_gene: TRBD1
abundance: .
CDR3nt: TGTGCCAGCGACAGGGTGACCGGGGAGCTGTTTTTT
CDR3aa: CASDRVTGELFF

v_gene: TRBV7-2
j_gene: TRBJ2-1
d_gene: TRBD2
abundance: .
CDR3nt: TGTGCCAGCAGCTCCGGGACTAGCGGGGGAGGGAATGAGCAGTTCTTC
CDR3aa: CASSSGTSGGGNEQFF

v_gene: TRBV5-6
j_gene: TRBJ2-7
d_gene: TRBD1
abundance: .
CDR3nt: TGTGCCAGCAGCCCGCGGGGACAGGGGCGGAGGGAGCAGTACTTC
CDR3aa: CASSPRGQGRREQYF

v_gene: TRBV5-1
j_gene: TRBJ2-1
d_gene: .
abundance: .
CDR3nt: TGCGCCAGCAGCCCCCGGTCCTCCCCGGGAAATGAGCAGTTCTTC
CDR3aa: CASSPRSSPGNEQFF

v_gene: TRBV5-1
j_gene: TRBJ2-3
d_gene: TRBD2
abundance: .
CDR3nt: TGCGCCAGCAGCTTGGAGGCTAGCGGGGGCACAGATACGCAGTATTTT
CDR3aa: CASSLEASGGTDTQYF

v_gene: TRBV7-3
j_gene: TRBJ2-6
d_gene: .
abundance: .
CDR3nt: TGTGCCAGCAGCTTTTGGGGGCCTACGGGGTCTGTGGCCAACGTCCTGACTTTC
CDR3aa: CASSFWGPTGSVANVLTF

v_gene: TRBV28
j_gene: TRBJ1-4
d_gene: TRBD1
abundance: .
CDR3nt: TGTGCCAGCAGTTTAGAGGGGACAGGGGGAAGGGAAAAACTGTTTTTT
CDR3aa: CASSLEGTGGREKLFF

v_gene: TRBV7-7
j_gene: TRBJ2-1
d_gene: TRBD2
abundance: .
CDR3nt: TGTGCTAGCAGCTTAGAAGGTGGTAGCGGGGGCTCTGAGCAGTTCTTC
CDR3aa: CASSLEGGSGGSEQFF

v_gene: TRBV12-5
j_gene: TRBJ2-2
d_gene: .
abundance: few
CDR3nt: TGTGCTAGTGGTTTGGTATTTATAGGCGGGCAGGGAGGCACCGGGGAGCTGTTTTTT
CDR3aa: CASGLVFIGGQGGTGELFF